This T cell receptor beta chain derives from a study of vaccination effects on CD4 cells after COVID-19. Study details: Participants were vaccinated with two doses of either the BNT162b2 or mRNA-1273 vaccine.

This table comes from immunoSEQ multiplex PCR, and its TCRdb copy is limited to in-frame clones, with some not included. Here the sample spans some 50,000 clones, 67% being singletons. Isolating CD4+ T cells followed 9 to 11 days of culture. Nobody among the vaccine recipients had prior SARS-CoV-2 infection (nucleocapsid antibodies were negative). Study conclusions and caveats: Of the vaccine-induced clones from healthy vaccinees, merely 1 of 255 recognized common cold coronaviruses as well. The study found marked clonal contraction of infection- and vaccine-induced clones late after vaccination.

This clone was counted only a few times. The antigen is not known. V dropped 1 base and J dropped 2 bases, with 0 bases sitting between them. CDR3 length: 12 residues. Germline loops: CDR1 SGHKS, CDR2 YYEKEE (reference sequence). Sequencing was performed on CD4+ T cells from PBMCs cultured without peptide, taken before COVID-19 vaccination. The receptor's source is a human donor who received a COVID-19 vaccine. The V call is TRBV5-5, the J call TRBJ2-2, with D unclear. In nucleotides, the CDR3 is TGTGCCAGCAGCTTGAACACCGGGGAGCTGTTTTTT. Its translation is CASSLNTGELFF. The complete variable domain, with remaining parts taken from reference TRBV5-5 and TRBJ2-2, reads DAGVTQSPTHLIKTRGQQVTLRCSPISGHKSVSWYQQVLGQGPQFIFQYYEKEERGRGNFPDRFSARQFPNYSSELNVNALLLGDSALYLCASSLNTGELFFGEGSRLTVL.